The entry below gives a single TCR beta chain sequence along with its context. Other nucleotide sequences from this sample produce the same CDR3. PCR primers comprised 60 Vbeta and 13 Jbeta primers. Repertoires were generated with immunoSEQ multiplex PCR, while TCRdb's copy carries only in-frame clones and drops some. The table has more than 95,000 clones, 74% seen once. This specimen comes from a study of cytomegalovirus exposure and HLA in healthy donors. The sequence was collected from a woman aged 50 to 60 in good health and CMV-seropositive. The source material was PBMCs.

CDR3: CAWSVARNQPQHF. CDR3 DNA: TGTGCCTGGAGTGTAGCGCGCAATCAGCCCCAGCATTTT. The J gene is TRBJ1-5, the V gene TRBV30; D is uncertain. The CDR3 has 13 amino acids. Per germline, CDR1 GTSNPN and CDR2 SVGIG (reference sequence). Trimming removed 0 bases at V and 2 bases at J, with 5 bases between.